The TCR beta chain under discussion was sequenced for a study of T cell responses to AZD1222 COVID-19 vaccine. Study-wide points: Donors were mostly white British, more females; clonal diversity possibly underestimated.

Sequencing was performed with immunoSEQ multiplex PCR; in TCRdb, only in-frame clones are kept and a portion is missing. The data contain approximately 75,000 clones, under 90% of them singletons. Timing groups of about 4 and about 12 weeks for second doses were pooled. About this clone: The antigen remains undetermined.

The source is an adult who received the AZD1222 COVID-19 vaccine. The material sequenced was peripheral blood, taken 28 days after the second AZD1222 dose.

For the CDR3, the DNA is TGTGCCAGCAGCTACGGCGCAACTAATGAAAAACTGTTTTTT. This gives the protein CASSYGATNEKLFF. This rearrangement joins TRBV27 to TRBJ1-4; unclear D gene. The CDR3 consists of 14 residues. V was cut by 6 bases and J by 0 bases, with 8 bases left in between. From germline, CDR1 is MNHEY and CDR2 SMNVEV (reference sequence).